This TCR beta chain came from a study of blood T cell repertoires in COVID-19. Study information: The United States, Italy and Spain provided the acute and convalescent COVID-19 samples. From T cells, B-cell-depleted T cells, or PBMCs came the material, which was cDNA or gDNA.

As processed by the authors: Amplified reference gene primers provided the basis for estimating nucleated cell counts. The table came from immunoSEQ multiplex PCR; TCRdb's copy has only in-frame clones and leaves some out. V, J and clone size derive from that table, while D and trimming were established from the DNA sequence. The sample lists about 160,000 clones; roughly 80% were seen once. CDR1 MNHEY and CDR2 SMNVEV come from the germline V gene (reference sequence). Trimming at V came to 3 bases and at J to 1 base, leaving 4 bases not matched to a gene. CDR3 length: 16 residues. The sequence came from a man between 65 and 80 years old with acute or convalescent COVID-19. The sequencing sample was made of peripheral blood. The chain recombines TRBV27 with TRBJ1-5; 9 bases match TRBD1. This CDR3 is CASSLGQGGSNQPQHF. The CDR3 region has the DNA TGTGCCAGCAGTTTGGGACAGGGTGGGAGCAATCAGCCCCAGCATTTT.